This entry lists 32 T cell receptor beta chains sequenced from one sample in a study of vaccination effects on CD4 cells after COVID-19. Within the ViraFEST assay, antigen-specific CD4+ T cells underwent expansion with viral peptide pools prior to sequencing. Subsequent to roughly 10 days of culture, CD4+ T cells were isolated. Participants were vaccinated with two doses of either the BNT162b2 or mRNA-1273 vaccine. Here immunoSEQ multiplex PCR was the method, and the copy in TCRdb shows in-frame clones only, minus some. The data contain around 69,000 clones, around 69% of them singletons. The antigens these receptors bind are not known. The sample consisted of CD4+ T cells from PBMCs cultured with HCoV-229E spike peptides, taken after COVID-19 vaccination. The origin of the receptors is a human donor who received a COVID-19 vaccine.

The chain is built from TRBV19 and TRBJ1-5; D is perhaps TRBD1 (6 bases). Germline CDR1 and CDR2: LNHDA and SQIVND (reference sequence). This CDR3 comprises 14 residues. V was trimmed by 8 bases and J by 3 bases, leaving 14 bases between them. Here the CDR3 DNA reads TGTGCCAGTCGACACTCGGGACACAATCAGCCCCAGCATTTT. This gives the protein CASRHSGHNQPQHF.

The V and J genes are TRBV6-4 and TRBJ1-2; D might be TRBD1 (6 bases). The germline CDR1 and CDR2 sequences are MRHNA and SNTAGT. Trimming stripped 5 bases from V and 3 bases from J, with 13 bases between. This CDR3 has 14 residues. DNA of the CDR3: TGTGCCAGCAGTCACAGGGCCGGGGACTATGGCTACACCTTC. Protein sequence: CASSHRAGDYGYTF.

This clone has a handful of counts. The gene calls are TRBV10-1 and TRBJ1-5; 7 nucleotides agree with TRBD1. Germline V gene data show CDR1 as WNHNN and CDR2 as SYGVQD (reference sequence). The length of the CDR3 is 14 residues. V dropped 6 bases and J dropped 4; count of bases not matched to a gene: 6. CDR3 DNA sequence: TGCGCCAGCAGCCCCGGGACAGCTAATCAGCCCCAGCATTTT. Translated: CASSPGTANQPQHF.

DNA of the CDR3: TGTGCCAGCAGCCACCACCCCGTCCCCGATGCTAACTATGGCTACACCTTC. This encodes CASSHHPVPDANYGYTF. The V and J genes are TRBV3-1 (or the pseudogene TRBV3-2) and TRBJ1-2; D is unresolved. The germline CDR1 and CDR2 sequences are LGHDT and YNNKEL (reference sequence). Trimming left V 3 bases short and J 0 bases short, with 17 bases between. There are 17 residues in the CDR3.

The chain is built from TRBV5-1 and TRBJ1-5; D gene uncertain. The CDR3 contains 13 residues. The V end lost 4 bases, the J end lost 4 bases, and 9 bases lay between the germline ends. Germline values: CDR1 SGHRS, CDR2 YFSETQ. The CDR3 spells CASSLRGNQPQHF. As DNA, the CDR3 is TGCGCCAGCAGCCTCCGAGGAAATCAGCCCCAGCATTTT.

CDR3 sequence: CASSELRGGYEAFF. The CDR3 nucleotides read TGTGCCAGCAGTGAATTGAGGGGGGGCTATGAAGCTTTCTTT. J is TRBJ1-1 and V is TRBV2; the D gene is possibly TRBD1 (6 bases). The CDR3 length is 14 residues. Trimming pared 2 bases from V and 7 bases from J, leaving 14 bases between. Germline V gene lookup returns CDR1 SNHLY and CDR2 FYNNEI.

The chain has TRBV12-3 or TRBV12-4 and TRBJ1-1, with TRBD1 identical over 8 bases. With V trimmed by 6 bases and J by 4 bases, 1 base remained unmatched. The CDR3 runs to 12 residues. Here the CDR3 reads CASRTGGTEAFF. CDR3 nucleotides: TGTGCCAGCAGAACAGGGGGCACTGAAGCTTTCTTT.

This CDR3 is CASSLSGYTEAFF. The CDR3 nucleotides read TGTGCCAGCTCACTTTCGGGGTACACTGAAGCTTTCTTT. The V gene is TRBV18, the J gene TRBJ1-1, with D hard to call. Germline lookup yields CDR1 KGHSH and CDR2 LQKENI. V lost 4 bases, J lost 3 bases, and 9 bases lay in between. The CDR3 consists of 13 residues.

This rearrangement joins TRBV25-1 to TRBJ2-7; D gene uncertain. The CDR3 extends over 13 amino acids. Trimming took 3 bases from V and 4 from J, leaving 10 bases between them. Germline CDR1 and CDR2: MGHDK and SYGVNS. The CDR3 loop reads CASSESGPYEQYV. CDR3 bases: TGTGCCAGCAGTGAGTCAGGTCCGTACGAGCAGTACGTC.

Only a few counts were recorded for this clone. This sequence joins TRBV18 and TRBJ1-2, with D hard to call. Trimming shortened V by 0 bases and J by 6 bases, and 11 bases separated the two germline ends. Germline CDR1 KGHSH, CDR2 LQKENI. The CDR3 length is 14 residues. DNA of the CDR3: TGTGCCAGCTCACCACCGGTCGGGTACGATGGCTACACCTTC. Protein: CASSPPVGYDGYTF.

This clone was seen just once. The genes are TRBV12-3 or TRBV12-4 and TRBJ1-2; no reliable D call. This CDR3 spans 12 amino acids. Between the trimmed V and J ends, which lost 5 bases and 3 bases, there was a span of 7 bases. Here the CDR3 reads CASSTNYYGYTF. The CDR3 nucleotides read TGTGCCAGCAGTACAAACTACTATGGCTACACCTTC.

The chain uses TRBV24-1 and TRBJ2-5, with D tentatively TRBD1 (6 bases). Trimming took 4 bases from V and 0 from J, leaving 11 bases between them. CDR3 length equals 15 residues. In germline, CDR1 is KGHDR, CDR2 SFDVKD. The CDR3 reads CATSEPRGYQETQYF. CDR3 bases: TGTGCCACCAGTGAACCGAGGGGGTACCAAGAGACCCAGTACTTC.

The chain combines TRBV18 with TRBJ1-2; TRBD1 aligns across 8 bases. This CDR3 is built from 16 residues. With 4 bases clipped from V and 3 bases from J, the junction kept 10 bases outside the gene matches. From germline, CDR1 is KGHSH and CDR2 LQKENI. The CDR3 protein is CASSLTQGADYYGYTF. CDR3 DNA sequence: TGTGCCAGCTCACTCACGCAGGGGGCAGATTACTATGGCTACACCTTC.

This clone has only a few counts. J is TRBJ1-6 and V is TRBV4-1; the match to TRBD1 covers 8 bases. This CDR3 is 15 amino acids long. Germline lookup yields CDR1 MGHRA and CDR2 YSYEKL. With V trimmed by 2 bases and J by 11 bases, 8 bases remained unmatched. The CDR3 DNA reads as TGCGCCAGCAGCCAACCGACAGGGGATCATCCACCCCTCCACTTT. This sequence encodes CASSQPTGDHPPLHF.

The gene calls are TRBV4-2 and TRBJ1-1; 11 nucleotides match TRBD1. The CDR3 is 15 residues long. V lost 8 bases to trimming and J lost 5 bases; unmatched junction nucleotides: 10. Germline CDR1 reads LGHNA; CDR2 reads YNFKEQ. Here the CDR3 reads CASVKGQGGRTEAFF. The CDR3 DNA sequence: TGTGCCAGCGTTAAGGGACAGGGGGGTCGGACTGAAGCTTTCTTT.

The CDR3 here is CASSQDLREANEKLFF. CDR3 DNA: TGCGCCAGCAGCCAAGATCTAAGAGAGGCTAATGAAAAACTGTTTTTT. The chain employs TRBV4-3 and TRBJ1-4; no firm D call. The ends were cut back, 0 bases at V and 3 bases at J, with 11 bases in the middle. The CDR3 has 16 residues. CDR1 is LGHNA, CDR2 YSLEER, per germline.

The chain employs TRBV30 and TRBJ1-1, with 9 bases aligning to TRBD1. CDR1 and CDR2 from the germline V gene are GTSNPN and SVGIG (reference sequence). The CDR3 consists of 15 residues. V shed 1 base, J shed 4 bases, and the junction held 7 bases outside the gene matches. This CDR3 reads CAWSASRDRATEAFF. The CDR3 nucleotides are TGTGCCTGGAGTGCGTCCCGGGACAGGGCCACTGAAGCTTTCTTT.

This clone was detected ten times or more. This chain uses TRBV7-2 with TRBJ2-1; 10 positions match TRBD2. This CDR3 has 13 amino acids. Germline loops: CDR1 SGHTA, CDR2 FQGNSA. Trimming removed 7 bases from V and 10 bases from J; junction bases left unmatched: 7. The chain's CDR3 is CASTIAGGGEQFF. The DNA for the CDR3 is TGTGCCAGCACCATAGCGGGGGGTGGGGAGCAGTTCTTC.

CDR3 coding DNA: TGTGCCAGCAGCCAGAGACAGGGGAATTCACCCCTCCACTTT. Protein sequence: CASSQRQGNSPLHF. This chain connects TRBV14 to TRBJ1-6, with 8 bases matching TRBD1. CDR3 size: 14 residues. V was clipped by 3 bases and J by 7 bases; unmatched bases: 2. Germline V gene lookup returns CDR1 SGHDN and CDR2 FVKESK.

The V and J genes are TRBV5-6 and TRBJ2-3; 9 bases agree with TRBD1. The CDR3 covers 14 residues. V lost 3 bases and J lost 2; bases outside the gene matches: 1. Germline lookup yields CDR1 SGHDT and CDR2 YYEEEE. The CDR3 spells CASSWTGATDTQYF. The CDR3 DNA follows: TGTGCCAGCAGCTGGACAGGGGCCACAGATACGCAGTATTTT. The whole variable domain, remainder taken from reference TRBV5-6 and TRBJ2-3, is DAGVTQSPTHLIKTRGQQVTLRCSPKSGHDTVSWYQQALGQGPQFIFQYYEEEERQRGNFPDRFSGHQFPNYSSELNVNALLLGDSALYLCASSWTGATDTQYFGPGTRLTVL.

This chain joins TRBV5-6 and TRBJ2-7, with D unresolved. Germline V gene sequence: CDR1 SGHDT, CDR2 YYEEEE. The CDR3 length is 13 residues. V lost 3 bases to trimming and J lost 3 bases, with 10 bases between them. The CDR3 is CASSSLGNYEQYV. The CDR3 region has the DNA TGTGCCAGCAGCTCGCTAGGCAACTACGAGCAGTACGTC.

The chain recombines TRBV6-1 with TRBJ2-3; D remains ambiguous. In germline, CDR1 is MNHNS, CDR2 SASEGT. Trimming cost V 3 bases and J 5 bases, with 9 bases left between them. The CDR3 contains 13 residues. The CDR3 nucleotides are TGTGCCAGCAGTGACAGCTACCAAGATACGCAGTATTTT. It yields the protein CASSDSYQDTQYF.

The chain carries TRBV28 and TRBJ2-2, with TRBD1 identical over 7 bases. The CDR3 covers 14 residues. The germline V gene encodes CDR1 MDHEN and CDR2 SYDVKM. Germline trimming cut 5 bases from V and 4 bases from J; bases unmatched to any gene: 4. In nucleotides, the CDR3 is TGTGCCAGCAGTACGACAGGGTTCACCGGGGAGCTGTTTTTT. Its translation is CASSTTGFTGELFF.

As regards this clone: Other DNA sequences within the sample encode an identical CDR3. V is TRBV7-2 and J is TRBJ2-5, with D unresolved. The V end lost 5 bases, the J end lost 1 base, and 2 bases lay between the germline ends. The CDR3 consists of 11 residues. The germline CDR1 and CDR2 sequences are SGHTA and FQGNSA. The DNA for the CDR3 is TGTGCCAGCAGCCCCCAAGAGACCCAGTACTTC. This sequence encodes CASSPQETQYF.

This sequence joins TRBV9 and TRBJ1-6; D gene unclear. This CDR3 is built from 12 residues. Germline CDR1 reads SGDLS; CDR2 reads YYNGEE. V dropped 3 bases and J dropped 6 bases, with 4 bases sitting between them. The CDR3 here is CASSATNSPLHF. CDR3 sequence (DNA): TGTGCCAGCAGCGCCACTAATTCACCCCTCCACTTT. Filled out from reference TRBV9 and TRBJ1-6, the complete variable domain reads DSGVTQTPKHLITATGQRVTLRCSPRSGDLSVYWYQQSLDQGLQFLIQYYNGEERAKGNILERFSAQQFPDLHSELNLSSLELGDSALYFCASSATNSPLHFGNGTRLTVT.

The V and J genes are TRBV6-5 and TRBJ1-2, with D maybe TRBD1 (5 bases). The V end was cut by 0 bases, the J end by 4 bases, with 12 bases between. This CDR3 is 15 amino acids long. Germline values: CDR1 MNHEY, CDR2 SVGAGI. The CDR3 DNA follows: TGTGCCAGCAGTTACTCCGGGGGTCGGGGCTATGGCTACACCTTC. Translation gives CASSYSGGRGYGYTF.

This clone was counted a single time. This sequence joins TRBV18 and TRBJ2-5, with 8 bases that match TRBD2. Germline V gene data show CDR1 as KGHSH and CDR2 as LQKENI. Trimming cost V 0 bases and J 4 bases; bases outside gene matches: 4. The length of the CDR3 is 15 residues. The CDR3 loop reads CASSPPGGGLETQYF. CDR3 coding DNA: TGTGCCAGCTCACCACCCGGGGGGGGTCTAGAGACCCAGTACTTC.

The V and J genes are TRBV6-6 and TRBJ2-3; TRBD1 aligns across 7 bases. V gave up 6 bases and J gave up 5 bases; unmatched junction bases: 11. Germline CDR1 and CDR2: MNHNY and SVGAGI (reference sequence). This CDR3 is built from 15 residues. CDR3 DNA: TGTGCCAGCAGATTTGGTAGAGGGGGCAGAGATACGCAGTATTTT. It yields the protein CASRFGRGGRDTQYF.

The DNA for the CDR3 is TGTGCCAGCAGCTTAGGTGTCGGGCTGACCTACAATGAGCAGTTCTTC. Translated: CASSLGVGLTYNEQFF. The chain recombines TRBV11-3 with TRBJ2-1; no clear D gene. Germline V gene sequence: CDR1 SGHNT, CDR2 YENEEA. CDR3 length equals 16 residues. Trimming took off 1 base at V and 2 bases at J, with 12 bases between the two ends. Filled out from reference TRBV11-3 and TRBJ2-1, the complete variable domain reads EAGVVQSPRYKIIEKKQPVAFWCNPISGHNTLYWYLQNLGQGPELLIRYENEEAVDDSQLPKDRFSAERLKGVDSTLKIQPAELGDSAVYLCASSLGVGLTYNEQFFGPGTRLTVL.

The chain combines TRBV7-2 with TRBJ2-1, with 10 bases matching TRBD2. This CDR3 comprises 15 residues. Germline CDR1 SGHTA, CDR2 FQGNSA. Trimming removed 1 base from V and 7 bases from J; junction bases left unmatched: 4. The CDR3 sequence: CASSLGLAGLNEQFF. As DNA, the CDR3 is TGTGCCAGCAGCTTAGGACTAGCGGGTCTGAATGAGCAGTTCTTC.

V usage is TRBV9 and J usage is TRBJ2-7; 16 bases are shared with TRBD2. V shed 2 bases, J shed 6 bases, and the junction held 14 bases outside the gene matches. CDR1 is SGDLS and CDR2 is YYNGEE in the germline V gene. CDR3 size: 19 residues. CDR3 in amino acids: CASSVYPGLAGGSLCEQYV. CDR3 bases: TGTGCCAGCAGCGTCTATCCGGGACTAGCGGGGGGGTCCCTATGCGAGCAGTACGTC.

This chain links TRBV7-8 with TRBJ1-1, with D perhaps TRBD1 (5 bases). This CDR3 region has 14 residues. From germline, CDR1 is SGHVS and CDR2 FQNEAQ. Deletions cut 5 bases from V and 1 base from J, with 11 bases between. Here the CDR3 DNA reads TGTGCCAGCAGCAGAGGGGTGGGGAACACTGAAGCTTTCTTT. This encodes CASSRGVGNTEAFF.